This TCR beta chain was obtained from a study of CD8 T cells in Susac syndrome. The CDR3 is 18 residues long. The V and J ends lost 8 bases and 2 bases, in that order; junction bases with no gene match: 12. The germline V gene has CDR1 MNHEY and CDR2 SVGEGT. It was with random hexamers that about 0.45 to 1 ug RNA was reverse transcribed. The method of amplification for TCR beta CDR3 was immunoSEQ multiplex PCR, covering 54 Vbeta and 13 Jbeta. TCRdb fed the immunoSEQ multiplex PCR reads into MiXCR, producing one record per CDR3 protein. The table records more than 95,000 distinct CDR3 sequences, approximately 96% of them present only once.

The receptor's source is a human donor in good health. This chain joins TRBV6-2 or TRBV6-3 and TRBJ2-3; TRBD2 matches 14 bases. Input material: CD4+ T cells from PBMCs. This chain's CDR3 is CASSPRTSGRPTTDTQYF. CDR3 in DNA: TGTGCCAGCTCCCCAAGGACTAGCGGGAGGCCCACCACAGATACGCAGTATTTT.